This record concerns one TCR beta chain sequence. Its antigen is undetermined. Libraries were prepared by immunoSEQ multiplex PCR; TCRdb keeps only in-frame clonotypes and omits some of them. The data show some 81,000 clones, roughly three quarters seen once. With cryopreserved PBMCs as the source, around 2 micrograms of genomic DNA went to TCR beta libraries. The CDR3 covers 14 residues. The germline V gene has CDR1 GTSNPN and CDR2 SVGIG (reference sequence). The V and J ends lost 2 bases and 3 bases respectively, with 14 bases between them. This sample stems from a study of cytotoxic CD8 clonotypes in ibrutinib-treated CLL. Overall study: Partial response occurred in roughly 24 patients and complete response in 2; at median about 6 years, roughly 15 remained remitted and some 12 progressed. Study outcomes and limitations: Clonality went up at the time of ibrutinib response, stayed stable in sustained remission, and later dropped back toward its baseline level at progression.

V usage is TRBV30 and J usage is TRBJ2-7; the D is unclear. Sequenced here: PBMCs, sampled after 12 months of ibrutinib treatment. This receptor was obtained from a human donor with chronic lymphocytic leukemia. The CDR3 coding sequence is TGTGCCTGGAGTATTAAGGGTGGCGGCTACGAGCAGTACTTC. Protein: CAWSIKGGGYEQYF.